This TCR beta chain was captured by sequencing in a study of T cell repertoires in cytomegalovirus infection. Study-wide context: Public TCR beta signatures were indicative of both CMV infection and a matching HLA type.

Each CDR3 protein gets one entry after TCRdb re-called the reads with MiXCR. This table holds 680,000 or so distinct CDR3 sequences, approximately 40% found once. Germline trimming cut 0 bases from V and 8 bases from J; bases unmatched to any gene: 0. Germline V lookup: CDR1 SGHVS, CDR2 FQNEAQ. The CDR3 consists of 13 residues. Details on this clonotype: The target antigen is unknown. This is likely a read error, given that the CDR3 carries no conserved phenylalanine or tryptophan at its end.

General study points: The ex vivo response was dominated by HLA-C-restricted CMV-specific TCR beta clonotypes. Using cumulative public TCR beta family frequency, the authors identified those who carried CMV together with the relevant HLA.

The clonotype comes from a human donor in good health (CMV status not recorded). Some clones in this sample may be carry-over from other donors' samples. The chain has TRBV7-8 and TRBJ2-1; TRBD2 matches 8 bases. The sequenced sample consisted of PBMCs. CDR3 sequence: CASSLAAGDEQFL. The DNA for the CDR3 is TGTGCCAGCAGCTTAGCAGCGGGAGATGAGCAGTTCTTA.